This T cell receptor beta chain was sequenced during a study of OX40 agonist ivuxolimab in advanced cancers. Study summary: Three patients, one with hepatocellular carcinoma and two with cutaneous melanoma, achieved partial responses.

Notes on the study in general: The study observed clonal expansion of CD4+ and CD8+ blood T cells by week 6 at 0.1 to 3.0 mg/kg.

This clone turned up a few times. Antigen specificity is unknown. Profiled with immunoSEQ multiplex PCR; TCRdb holds only in-frame clones, not every one. This sample has about 45,000 clones, with 75% to 85% found just once. Germline trimming cut 1 base from V and 2 bases from J; bases unmatched to any gene: 3. This CDR3 region has 16 residues. Per germline, CDR1 ENHRY and CDR2 SYGVKD. This specimen was CD4+ or CD8+ T cells sorted from blood, taken in a trial of the OX40 agonist ivuxolimab. This TCR derives from an adult with an advanced solid tumor such as melanoma, head and neck, liver or kidney cancer. The chain recombines TRBV10-3 with TRBJ2-7, with 12 bases aligning to TRBD2. The DNA for the CDR3 is TGTGCCATCAGTGAGTTCCGACTAGCGGGGGCCTACGAGCAGTACTTC. It translates to CAISEFRLAGAYEQYF.